The 3 T cell receptor beta chains below were found in one sample sequenced in a study of Graves' ophthalmopathy and Graves' hyperthyroidism. TCR beta CDR3 amplification used RNA transcripts. The first-round RT-PCR employed HTBI primers together with the Qiagen OneStep RT-PCR kit. A multiplex PCR was then performed as the second round. TCRdb re-called the multiplex PCR reads through MiXCR, storing one row per CDR3 protein. Seen here are 600,000 to 650,000 distinct CDR3 sequences, roughly 20% observed once, and the top ten hold about 6.6%. The sequenced sample consisted of peripheral blood. The receptors originated from a woman between 18 and 29 years old with stable Graves' hyperthyroidism. Some clones in this sample may be carry-over from other donors' samples.

In its sample, this clonotype was seen a few times. The genes are TRBV29-1 and TRBJ2-5, with 11 bases that match TRBD1. This CDR3 spans 15 amino acids. With V trimmed by 6 bases and J by 4 bases, 10 bases remained unmatched. Looked up from germline, CDR1 is SQVTM and CDR2 is ANQGSEA. CDR3 amino acids: CSVLIAGTGGETQYF. The CDR3 nucleotides read TGCAGCGTCCTCATAGCCGGGACAGGGGGAGAGACCCAGTACTTC.

In this sample, this clonotype turned up many times. This chain connects TRBV6-5 to TRBJ1-1; possibly TRBD1 for D (6 bases). V was cut by 6 bases and J by 5 bases, with 16 bases left in between. Per the germline V gene, CDR1 is MNHEY and CDR2 is SVGAGI. The CDR3 extends over 14 amino acids. CDR3 bases: TGTGCCAGCAGGCACACAGGGCCTCTAACTGAAGCTTTCTTT. Amino acids: CASRHTGPLTEAFF.

J is TRBJ2-3 and V is TRBV20-1; 8 nucleotides line up with TRBD2. Trimming took 0 bases from V and 0 from J; bases not matched to a gene: 5. CDR1 is DFQATT, CDR2 SNEGSKA, per germline (reference sequence). This CDR3 spans 16 amino acids. The CDR3 spells CSARDPTSGSTDTQYF. CDR3 coding DNA: TGCAGTGCTAGAGACCCCACTAGCGGAAGCACAGATACGCAGTATTTT.